The source of this T cell receptor beta chain is a study of blood T cell repertoires in COVID-19. Assay used: immunoSEQ multiplex PCR; TCRdb lists only in-frame clones, some missing. The top ten clones hold 2% to 2.5% of a sample with approximately 180,000 clones, 85% to 90% of them seen once. Individuals drawn from 24 US areas were about 18 to 100 years old. Participants' own reports of clinical history determined their cohort assignment. V was trimmed by 0 bases and J by 8 bases, leaving 13 bases between them. The CDR3 is made up of 14 amino acids. Germline CDR1 is SGHTA and CDR2 is FQGNSA. The sample comprised PBMCs or T cells enriched from blood (not recorded which). The chain recombines TRBV7-2 with TRBJ1-2; maybe TRBD1 (6 bases). The sequence derives from a woman aged 40-49 years with acute COVID-19. CDR3 DNA: TGTGCCAGCAGCTTAGCCCCTACAGGGTTCGGCTACACCTTC. It codes for CASSLAPTGFGYTF.